Described below is a single TCR beta chain sequence and its context. The table came from immunoSEQ multiplex PCR; TCRdb's copy has only in-frame clones and leaves some out. The sample consists of 45,000 to 60,000 clones, 88% of them appearing once. The CDR3 has 15 residues. J was trimmed by 0 bases and V by 7 bases; bases with no gene match: 5. Germline CDR1 reads SGHRS; CDR2 reads YFSETQ. Noted time point: peripheral blood 6 weeks after treatment start. This specimen comes from a study of PD-L1 blockade in urothelial cancer. Study overall: In the patient group, twenty-five of 29 were males with bladder-origin urothelial cancer. Patients had been given 0 to 3 earlier chemotherapy regimens. T cells were recovered from blood samples at a median of around 130,000.

The source is a man in his sixties with urothelial cancer. The chain has TRBV5-1 and TRBJ2-2; 8 nucleotides match TRBD1. The material was PBMCs, obtained around atezolizumab (anti-PD-L1) treatment. CDR3 nucleotides: TGCGCCAGCGCCCAACAGGGGGCGAACACCGGGGAGCTGTTTTTT. Protein: CASAQQGANTGELFF.